This T cell receptor (beta chain) comes out of a study of T cell changes during pregnancy in multiple sclerosis. CDR1 is SGHRS and CDR2 is YFSETQ in the germline V gene. CDR3 length equals 15 residues. V lost 2 bases, J lost 3 bases, and 5 bases stayed unmatched. TCRdb's table, derived via immunoSEQ multiplex PCR, lists solely in-frame clones and lacks some. The sample records 70,000 to 100,000 clones, approximately 92% being singletons. Sequenced here: peripheral blood, sampled in the first trimester of pregnancy. This receptor was obtained from a female donor with multiple sclerosis, enrolled in a pregnancy study. The rearrangement uses TRBV5-1 and TRBJ2-1, with 7 bases lining up with TRBD2. The CDR3 DNA reads as TGCGCCAGCAGCTTAACTAGCGATTACTACAATGAGCAGTTCTTC. Translated, it gives CASSLTSDYYNEQFF.